A selection of T cell receptor beta chains follows, all from one sample in a study of blood T cell repertoires in COVID-19. Data came from immunoSEQ multiplex PCR; TCRdb stores just in-frame clones and leaves some out. Among about 210,000 clones listed, around 89% were seen once. Sequences were obtained from peripheral blood. Source of these receptors: a woman between 40 and 50 years old with acute or convalescent COVID-19. Each CDR3 is given with its conserved first and last residue. Each record gives: V gene, CDR3 protein.

v_call: TRBV12-5; cdr3_aa: CATRTGTGSNTEAFF
v_call: TRBV18; cdr3_aa: CASSPSGGTDTQYF
v_call: TRBV10-3; cdr3_aa: CAISVRDRVTEAFF
v_call: TRBV10-2; cdr3_aa: CASSSLPGQGDYGYTF
v_call: TRBV19; cdr3_aa: CASTLGGAGEKLFF
v_call: TRBV19; cdr3_aa: CASSIDSGRGRYGYTF
v_call: TRBV9; cdr3_aa: CASSPDRGEGGYTF
v_call: TRBV6-5; cdr3_aa: CASSRDRSGYGYTF
v_call: TRBV5-1; cdr3_aa: CASSLGQGRPQHF
v_call: TRBV30; cdr3_aa: CAWSTGDSRLNTEAFF
v_call: TRBV27; cdr3_aa: CASRFAGTLKPAFF
v_call: TRBV11-2; cdr3_aa: CASSLESGGLRNGYTF
v_call: TRBV6-5; cdr3_aa: CASKLAGTETQYF
v_call: TRBV12-3/TRBV12-4; cdr3_aa: CASSRTGRAEAFF
v_call: TRBV5-1; cdr3_aa: CASSLEGTAGTGVEETQYF
v_call: TRBV12-3/TRBV12-4; cdr3_aa: CASSLSGFHGYTF
v_call: TRBV29-1; cdr3_aa: CSVQGREGQPQHF
v_call: TRBV19; cdr3_aa: CASRVSGTAFNSPLHF
v_call: TRBV28; cdr3_aa: CASSFPGTGNEKLFF